The 3 T cell receptor beta chains presented below share a single source sample, sequenced in a study of T cell changes during pregnancy in multiple sclerosis (dated 2019 in TCRdb). Library prep was done by the immunoSEQ multiplex PCR assay. The clones in this table, taken by TCRdb from immuneACCESS, are in-frame only. Not every clone is retained; where verified, under half of the shortfall comes from an unresolved V gene, and the cause of the rest is unknown. This sample gives about 77,000 clones in total; 89% of them show up just once. The top ten clonotypes cover under 2.5% of the sample. The sample in question was peripheral blood, obtained before pregnancy. The receptors originated from a female donor with multiple sclerosis, enrolled in a pregnancy study.

This clone was seen only once. This chain connects TRBV30 to TRBJ2-3, with D unresolved. Germline CDR1 and CDR2: GTSNPN and SVGIG (reference sequence). Deletions cut 0 bases from V and 2 bases from J, with 9 bases between. The CDR3 runs 14 residues. The CDR3 sequence is CAWSVIWATDTQYF. As DNA, the CDR3 is TGTGCCTGGAGTGTAATCTGGGCCACAGATACGCAGTATTTT.

V and J are TRBV4-1 and TRBJ2-7; no reliable D call. Trimming took 1 base from V and 5 from J, leaving 15 bases between them. This CDR3 spans 15 amino acids. Germline CDR1 reads MGHRA; CDR2 reads YSYEKL. CDR3 sequence (DNA): TGCGCCAGCAGCCAAGGGCTAGGTATTCTCCACGAGCAGTACTTC. Encoded protein: CASSQGLGILHEQYF.

The chain joins TRBV7-2 to TRBJ1-1, with D unclear. The CDR3 length is 14 residues. The germline CDR1 and CDR2 sequences are SGHTA and FQGNSA. The V and J ends lost 6 bases and 2 bases respectively, with 13 bases between them. CDR3 amino acids: CASRFPQENTEAFF. The CDR3 DNA sequence: TGTGCCAGCAGGTTCCCCCAGGAAAACACTGAAGCTTTCTTT.